These T cell receptor beta chains were read from a single sample in a study of T cell responses to AZD1222 COVID-19 vaccine. Sequencing was performed with immunoSEQ multiplex PCR; in TCRdb, only in-frame clones are kept and a portion is missing. This table has about 90,000 clones, around 91% appearing once. Here the sequenced sample was peripheral blood, taken 28 days after the second AZD1222 dose. These TCRs come from an adult who received the AZD1222 COVID-19 vaccine. Each CDR3 is given with its conserved first and last residue. Fields, in order: V gene, clone size, D gene, J gene, CDR3 protein, CDR3 DNA. D genes are given only for firm matches. The size entry is marked missing in some rows and otherwise reads once, few, many or a size class.

TRBV4-1,NA,NA,TRBJ1-5,CASSQRRGNQPQHF,TGCGCCAGCAGCCAAAGAAGGGGTAATCAGCCCCAGCATTTT
TRBV5-4,NA,TRBD1,TRBJ2-4,CASSSGQGGAKNIQYF,TGTGCCAGCAGCTCAGGACAGGGTGGGGCCAAAAACATTCAGTACTTC
TRBV10-1,NA,NA,TRBJ2-7,CASSPYGSYEQYF,TGCGCCAGCAGTCCTTACGGCTCCTACGAGCAGTACTTC
TRBV7-2,NA,NA,TRBJ1-2,CASTNRREVPNYGYTF,TGTGCCAGCACCAACAGGCGAGAAGTCCCTAACTATGGCTACACCTTC
TRBV6-5,NA,TRBD1,TRBJ2-7,CASRPPGQSYEQYF,TGTGCCAGCAGACCCCCGGGACAGTCCTACGAGCAGTACTTC
TRBV27,NA,TRBD2,TRBJ2-3,CASSLAGAGDTQYF,TGTGCCAGCAGTCTAGCGGGGGCTGGAGATACGCAGTATTTT
TRBV3-1/TRBV3-2,NA,NA,TRBJ2-4,CASSHLSQLAKNIQYF,TGTGCCAGCAGCCACCTCAGTCAGCTAGCCAAAAACATTCAGTACTTC
TRBV9,NA,TRBD1,TRBJ2-2,CATQPGTGGSGELFF,TGTGCCACCCAACCTGGGACAGGGGGATCAGGGGAGCTGTTTTTT
TRBV18,NA,NA,TRBJ1-2,CASSPSQPYYGYTF,TGTGCCAGCTCACCGTCACAGCCCTACTATGGCTACACCTTC
TRBV6-5,NA,NA,TRBJ2-7,CASSSFAGVYEQYF,TGTGCCAGCAGTTCCTTCGCAGGGGTCTACGAGCAGTACTTC
TRBV7-2,NA,NA,TRBJ2-7,CASSPGVGTSYEQYF,TGTGCCAGCAGCCCAGGGGTGGGAACTTCCTACGAGCAGTACTTC
TRBV25-1,NA,NA,TRBJ2-5,CASSNNETQYF,TGTGCCAGCAGTAACAACGAGACCCAGTACTTC
TRBV5-1,NA,NA,TRBJ2-1,CASSPEMANEQFF,TGCGCCAGCAGCCCCGAGATGGCCAATGAGCAGTTCTTC
TRBV3-1/TRBV3-2,NA,TRBD2,TRBJ2-7,CASSPRLAGEGSYEQYF,TGTGCCAGCAGCCCTCGGTTAGCGGGGGAAGGCTCCTACGAGCAGTACTTC
TRBV7-9,NA,NA,TRBJ2-7,CASNGRSPRPYEQYF,TGTGCCAGCAACGGACGATCCCCCCGGCCTTACGAGCAGTACTTC
TRBV5-1,once,NA,TRBJ1-6,CASSHAGGDKASYNSPLHF,TGCGCCAGCAGCCACGCTGGGGGGGACAAAGCTTCCTATAATTCACCCCTCCACTTT
TRBV6-6,few,NA,TRBJ2-7,CASKHGTSSYEQYF,TGTGCCAGCAAACACGGGACAAGTAGCTACGAGCAGTACTTC
TRBV5-4,NA,TRBD1,TRBJ1-5,CASSFGQGGPQHF,TGTGCCAGCAGCTTTGGACAGGGGGGGCCCCAGCATTTT
TRBV4-2,NA,NA,TRBJ2-2,CASSQATDHTGELFF,TGTGCCAGCAGCCAAGCGACAGACCACACCGGGGAGCTGTTTTTT
TRBV2,NA,TRBD1,TRBJ1-5,CASSDHQGVGNQPQHF,TGTGCCAGCAGTGATCATCAGGGGGTCGGCAATCAGCCCCAGCATTTT
TRBV28,NA,NA,TRBJ1-1,CAIADSENTEAFF,TGTGCCATCGCGGACAGCGAAAACACTGAAGCTTTCTTT
TRBV3-1/TRBV3-2,NA,NA,TRBJ1-5,CASSQRGKSNQPQHF,TGTGCCAGCAGCCAGAGGGGAAAGAGCAATCAGCCCCAGCATTTT